The source of this T cell receptor beta chain is a study of memory CD4+ T cells and cytomegalovirus serostatus. Single viable CD3+CD4+CD8-CD45RO+ cells were sorted as the memory CD4+ T cells. CD4+ T cells were isolated by positive magnetic selection. The data were produced by immunoSEQ multiplex PCR, yet TCRdb's version contains in-frame clones alone and is incomplete. Of some 26,000 clones in the sample, 76% were seen once. V lost 4 bases and J lost 9, with 24 bases in between. Germline-derived CDR1 and CDR2 are LNHNV and YYDKDF (reference sequence). This CDR3 has 17 amino acids. Sequencing was carried out using memory CD4+ T cells from blood. The chain couples TRBV15 to TRBJ2-2; possible D gene TRBD2, 6 bases. This receptor was obtained from an adult in good health and CMV-seronegative. This chain's CDR3 is CATSTQEAGPHRRELFF. In nucleotides, the CDR3 is TGTGCCACCAGCACCCAAGAGGCGGGGCCTCACCGTAGGGAGCTGTTTTTT.